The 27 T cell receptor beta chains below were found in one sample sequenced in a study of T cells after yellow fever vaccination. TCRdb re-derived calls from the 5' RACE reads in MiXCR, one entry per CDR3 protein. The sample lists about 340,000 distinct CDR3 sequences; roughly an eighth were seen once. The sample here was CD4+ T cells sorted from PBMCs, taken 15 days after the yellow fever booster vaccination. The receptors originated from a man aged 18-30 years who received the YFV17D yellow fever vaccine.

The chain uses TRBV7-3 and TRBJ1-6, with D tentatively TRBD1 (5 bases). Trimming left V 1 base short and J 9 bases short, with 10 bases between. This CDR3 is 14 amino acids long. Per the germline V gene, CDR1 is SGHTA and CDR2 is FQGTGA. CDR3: CASSLMPRGSPLHF. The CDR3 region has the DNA TGTGCCAGCAGCTTAATGCCAAGGGGTTCACCCCTCCACTTT. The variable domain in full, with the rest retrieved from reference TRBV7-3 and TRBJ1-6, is GAGVSQTPSNKVTEKGKYVELRCDPISGHTALYWYRQSLGQGPEFLIYFQGTGAADDSGLPNDRFFAVRPEGSVSTLKIQRTERGDSAVYLCASSLMPRGSPLHFGNGTRLTVT.

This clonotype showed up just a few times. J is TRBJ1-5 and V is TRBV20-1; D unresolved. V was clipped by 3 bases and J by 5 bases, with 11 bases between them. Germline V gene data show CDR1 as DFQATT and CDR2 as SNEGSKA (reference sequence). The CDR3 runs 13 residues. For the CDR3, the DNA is TGCAGTGCTAGGCCCAGAACCTATCAGCCCCAGCATTTT. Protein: CSARPRTYQPQHF.

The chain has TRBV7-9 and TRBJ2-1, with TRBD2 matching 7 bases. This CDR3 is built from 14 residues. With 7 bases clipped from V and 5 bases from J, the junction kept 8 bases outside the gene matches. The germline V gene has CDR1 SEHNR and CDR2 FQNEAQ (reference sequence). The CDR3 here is CASTPLGGNNEQFF. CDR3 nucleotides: TGTGCCAGCACCCCTCTCGGGGGGAACAATGAGCAGTTCTTC.

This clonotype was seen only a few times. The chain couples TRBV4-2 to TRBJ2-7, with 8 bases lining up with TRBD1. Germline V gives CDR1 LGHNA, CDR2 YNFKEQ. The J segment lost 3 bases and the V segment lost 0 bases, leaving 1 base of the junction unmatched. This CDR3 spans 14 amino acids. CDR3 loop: CASSQDRGRYEQYF. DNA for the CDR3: TGTGCCAGCAGCCAAGACAGGGGGCGCTACGAGCAGTACTTC.

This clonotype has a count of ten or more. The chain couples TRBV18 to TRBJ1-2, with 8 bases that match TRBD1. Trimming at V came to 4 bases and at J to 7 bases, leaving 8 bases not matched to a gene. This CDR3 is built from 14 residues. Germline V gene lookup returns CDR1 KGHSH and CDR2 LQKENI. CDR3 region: CASSLSTGDPGYTF. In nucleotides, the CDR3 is TGTGCCAGCTCACTCTCGACAGGGGACCCTGGCTACACCTTC.

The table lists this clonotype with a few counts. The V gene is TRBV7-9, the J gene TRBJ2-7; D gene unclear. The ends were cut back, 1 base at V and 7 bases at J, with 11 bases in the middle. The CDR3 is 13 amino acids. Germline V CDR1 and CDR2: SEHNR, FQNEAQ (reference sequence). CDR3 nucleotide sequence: TGTGCCAGCAGCTTAGACGGCCCGTTGGAGCAGTACGTC. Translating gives CASSLDGPLEQYV.

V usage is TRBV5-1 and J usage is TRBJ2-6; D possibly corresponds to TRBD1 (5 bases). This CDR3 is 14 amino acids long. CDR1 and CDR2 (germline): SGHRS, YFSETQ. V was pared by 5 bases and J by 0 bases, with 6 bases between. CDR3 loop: CASRQVSGANVLTF. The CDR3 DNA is TGCGCCAGCAGACAGGTCTCTGGGGCCAACGTCCTGACTTTC.

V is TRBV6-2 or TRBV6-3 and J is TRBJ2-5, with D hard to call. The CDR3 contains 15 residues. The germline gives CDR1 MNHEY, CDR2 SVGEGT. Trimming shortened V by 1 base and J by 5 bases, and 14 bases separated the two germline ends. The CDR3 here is CASSYYSLSWETQYF. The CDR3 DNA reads TGTGCCAGCAGTTACTACAGCCTGTCGTGGGAGACCCAGTACTTC.

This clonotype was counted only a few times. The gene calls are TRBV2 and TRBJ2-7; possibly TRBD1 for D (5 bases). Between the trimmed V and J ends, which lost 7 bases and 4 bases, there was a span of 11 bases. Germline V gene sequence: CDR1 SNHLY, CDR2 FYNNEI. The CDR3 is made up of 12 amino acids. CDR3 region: CASTVDIYEQYF. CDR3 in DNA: TGTGCCAGCACCGTGGACATTTACGAGCAGTACTTC.

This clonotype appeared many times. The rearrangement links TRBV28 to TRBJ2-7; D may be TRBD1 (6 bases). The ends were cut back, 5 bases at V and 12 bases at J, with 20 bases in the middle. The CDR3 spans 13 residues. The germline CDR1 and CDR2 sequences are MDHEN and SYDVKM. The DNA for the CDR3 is TGTGCCAGCAGTCCCAACAGGGTCCAGAGGGGGTACGTC. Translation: CASSPNRVQRGYV.

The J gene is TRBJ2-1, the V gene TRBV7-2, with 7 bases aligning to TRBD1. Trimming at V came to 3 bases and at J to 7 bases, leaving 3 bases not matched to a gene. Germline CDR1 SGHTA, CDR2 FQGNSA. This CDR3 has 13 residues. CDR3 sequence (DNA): TGTGCCAGCAGCTTGACAGGGATGAATGAGCAGTTCTTC. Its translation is CASSLTGMNEQFF.

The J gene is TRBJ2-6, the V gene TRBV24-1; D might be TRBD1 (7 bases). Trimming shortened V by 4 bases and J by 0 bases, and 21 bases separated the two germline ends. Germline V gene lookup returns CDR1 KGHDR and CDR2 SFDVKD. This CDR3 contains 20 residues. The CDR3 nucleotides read TGTGCCACCAGTGACTCCGGGGGACAGATTTCTTTCTCTGGGGCCAACGTCCTGACTTTC. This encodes CATSDSGGQISFSGANVLTF.

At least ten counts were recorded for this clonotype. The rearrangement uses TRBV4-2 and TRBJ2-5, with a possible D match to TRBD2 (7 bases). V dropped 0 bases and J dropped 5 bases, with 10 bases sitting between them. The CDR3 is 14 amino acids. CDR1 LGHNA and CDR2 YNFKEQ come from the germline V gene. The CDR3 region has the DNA TGTGCCAGCAGCCAAGATAGGGGGGGGGAGACCCAGTACTTC. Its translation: CASSQDRGGETQYF.

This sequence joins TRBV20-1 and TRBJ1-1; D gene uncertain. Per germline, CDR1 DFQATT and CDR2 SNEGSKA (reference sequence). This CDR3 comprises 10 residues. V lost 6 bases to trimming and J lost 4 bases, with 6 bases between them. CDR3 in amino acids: CSAEFTEAFF. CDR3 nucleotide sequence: TGCAGTGCCGAATTCACTGAAGCTTTCTTT.

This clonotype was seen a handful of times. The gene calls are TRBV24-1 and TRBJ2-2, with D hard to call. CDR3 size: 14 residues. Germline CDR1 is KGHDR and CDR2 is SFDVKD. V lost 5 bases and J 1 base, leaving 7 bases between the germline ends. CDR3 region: CATSGQENTGELFF. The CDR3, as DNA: TGTGCCACCAGTGGTCAGGAGAACACCGGGGAGCTGTTTTTT.

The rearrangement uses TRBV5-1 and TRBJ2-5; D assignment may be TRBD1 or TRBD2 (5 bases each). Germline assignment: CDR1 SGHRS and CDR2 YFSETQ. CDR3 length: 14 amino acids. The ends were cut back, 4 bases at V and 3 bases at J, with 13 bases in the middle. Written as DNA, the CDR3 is TGCGCCAGCAGCCCCGGGGACGCTAAAGAGACCCAGTACTTC. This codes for CASSPGDAKETQYF.

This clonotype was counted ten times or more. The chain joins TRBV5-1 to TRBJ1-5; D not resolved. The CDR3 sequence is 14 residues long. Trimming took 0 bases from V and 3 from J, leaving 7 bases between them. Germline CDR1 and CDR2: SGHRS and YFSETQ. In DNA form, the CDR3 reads TGCGCCAGCAGCTTGGGGCAGGACAATCAGCCCCAGCATTTT. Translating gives CASSLGQDNQPQHF.

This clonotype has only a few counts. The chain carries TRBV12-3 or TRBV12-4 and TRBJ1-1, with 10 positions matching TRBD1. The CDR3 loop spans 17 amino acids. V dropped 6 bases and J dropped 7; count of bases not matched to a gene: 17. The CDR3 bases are TGTGCCAGCAGCCCCACTCCGGGACAGGGGCCCTTGGGTGAAGCTTTCTTT. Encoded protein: CASSPTPGQGPLGEAFF.

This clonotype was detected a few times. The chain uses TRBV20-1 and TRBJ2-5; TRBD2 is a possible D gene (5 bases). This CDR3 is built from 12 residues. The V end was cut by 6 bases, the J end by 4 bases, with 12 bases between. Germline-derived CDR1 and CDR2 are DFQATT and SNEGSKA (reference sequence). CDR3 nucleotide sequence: TGCAGTGCCACACCCGGAGGAGAGACCCAGTACTTC. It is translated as CSATPGGETQYF.

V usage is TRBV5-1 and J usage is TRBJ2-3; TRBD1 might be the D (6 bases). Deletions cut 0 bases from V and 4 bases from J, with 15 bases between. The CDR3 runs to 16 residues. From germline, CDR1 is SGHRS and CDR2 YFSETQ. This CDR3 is CASSLEQGREADTQYF. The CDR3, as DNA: TGCGCCAGCAGCTTGGAACAGGGTCGAGAAGCAGATACGCAGTATTTT.

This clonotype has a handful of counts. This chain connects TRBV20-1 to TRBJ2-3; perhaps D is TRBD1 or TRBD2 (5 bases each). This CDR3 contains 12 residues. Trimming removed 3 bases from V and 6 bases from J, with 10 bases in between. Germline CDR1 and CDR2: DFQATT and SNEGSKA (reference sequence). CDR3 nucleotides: TGCAGTGCTAGCGGGGCAGGGGATACGCAGTATTTT. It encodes CSASGAGDTQYF.

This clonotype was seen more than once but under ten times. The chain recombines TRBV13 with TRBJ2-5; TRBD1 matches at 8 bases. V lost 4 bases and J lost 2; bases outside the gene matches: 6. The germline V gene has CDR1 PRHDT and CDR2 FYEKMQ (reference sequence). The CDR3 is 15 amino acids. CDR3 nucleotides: TGTGCCAGCAGCTCACCCCGGACAGGGCAAGAGACCCAGTACTTC. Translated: CASSSPRTGQETQYF.

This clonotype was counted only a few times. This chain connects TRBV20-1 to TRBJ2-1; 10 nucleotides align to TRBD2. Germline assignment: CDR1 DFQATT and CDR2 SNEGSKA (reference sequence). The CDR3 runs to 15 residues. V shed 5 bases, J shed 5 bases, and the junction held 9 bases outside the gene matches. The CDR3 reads CSAGPSGGPDNEQFF. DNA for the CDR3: TGCAGTGCTGGCCCTAGCGGGGGACCGGACAATGAGCAGTTCTTC.

The CDR3 DNA sequence: TGTGCCAGCAGCGGACCAATGGGACAGAATGGCTACACCTTC. Translating gives CASSGPMGQNGYTF. The gene calls are TRBV28 and TRBJ1-2, with 7 bases identical to TRBD1. Germline V CDR1 and CDR2: MDHEN, SYDVKM. This CDR3 spans 14 amino acids. J lost 6 bases, V lost 6 bases, and 10 bases had no gene match.

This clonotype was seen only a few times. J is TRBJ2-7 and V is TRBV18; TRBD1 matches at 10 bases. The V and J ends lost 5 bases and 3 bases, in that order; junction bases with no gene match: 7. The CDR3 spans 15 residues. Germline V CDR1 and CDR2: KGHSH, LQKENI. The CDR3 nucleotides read TGTGCCAGCTCATCGGGGACAGGGGAATACTACGAGCAGTACTTC. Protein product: CASSSGTGEYYEQYF.

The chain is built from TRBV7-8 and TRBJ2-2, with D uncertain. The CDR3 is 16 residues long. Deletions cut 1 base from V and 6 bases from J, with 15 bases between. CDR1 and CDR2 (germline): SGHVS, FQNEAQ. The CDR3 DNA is TGTGCCAGCAGCTTAGACTCGGGTGAGGCCCCCGGGGAGCTGTTTTTT. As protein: CASSLDSGEAPGELFF.

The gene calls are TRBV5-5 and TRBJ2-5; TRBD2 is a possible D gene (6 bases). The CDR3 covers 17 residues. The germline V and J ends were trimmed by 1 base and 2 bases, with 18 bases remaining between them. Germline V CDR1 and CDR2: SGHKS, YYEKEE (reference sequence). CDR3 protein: CASSLKGRGRVQETQYF. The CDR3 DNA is TGTGCCAGCAGCTTGAAGGGGCGGGGCAGGGTACAAGAGACCCAGTACTTC. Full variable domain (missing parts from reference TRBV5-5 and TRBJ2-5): DAGVTQSPTHLIKTRGQQVTLRCSPISGHKSVSWYQQVLGQGPQFIFQYYEKEERGRGNFPDRFSARQFPNYSSELNVNALLLGDSALYLCASSLKGRGRVQETQYFGPGTRLLVL.